Listed below are T cell receptor beta chains from one sample, sequenced in a study of identical twins. MiXCR, run by TCRdb on the 5' RACE reads, gives a single entry per CDR3 protein. The sample has 500,000 to 650,000 distinct CDR3 sequences, about a fifth seen once. Another study also made use of these data, one on yellow fever vaccine responses in identical twins.

Source material: CD4+ T cells sorted from blood. The receptors shown here come from a woman aged 18-30 years in good health. Each CDR3 is given with its conserved first and last residue. The order of the fields is clone size, V gene, J gene, D gene, CDR3 protein, CDR3 DNA. A D gene is named only where the DNA matches it firmly. Clone size, where shown, is once, few, many, or a class for clones that have expanded.

>NA|TRBV4-1|TRBJ2-1|NA
CASSQERSTAYNEQFF
TGCGCCAGCAGCCAAGAGAGGTCGACCGCCTACAATGAGCAGTTCTTC
>few|TRBV20-1|TRBJ2-2|TRBD2
CSARRVLAGVGNTGELFF
TGCAGTGCCCGTAGGGTACTAGCGGGAGTTGGTAACACCGGGGAGCTGTTTTTT
>NA|TRBV2|TRBJ2-1|TRBD2
CARERGSYNEQFF
TGTGCCAGAGAGCGGGGCTCCTACAATGAGCAGTTCTTC
>NA|TRBV11-2|TRBJ2-3|TRBD1
CASSSRTRTGERTDTQYF
TGTGCCAGCAGCTCCCGAACCCGGACAGGGGAGCGCACAGATACGCAGTATTTT
>few|TRBV18|TRBJ2-5|TRBD1
CASFQQGAKETQYF
TGTGCCAGCTTCCAACAGGGGGCTAAGGAGACCCAGTACTTC
>NA|TRBV3-1|TRBJ2-7|NA
CASEDSSSYEQYF
TGTGCCAGCGAGGATTCGAGCTCCTACGAGCAGTACTTC
>NA|TRBV11-2|TRBJ1-5|TRBD1
CASSVDRGQPQHF
TGTGCCAGCAGCGTAGACAGGGGTCAGCCCCAGCATTTT
>NA|TRBV7-8|TRBJ2-1|TRBD1
CASSSGTGISRNEQFF
TGTGCCAGCAGCTCCGGGACAGGCATTTCTCGCAATGAGCAGTTCTTC
>few|TRBV24-1|TRBJ2-1|TRBD2
CATSDLNSGGFGEQFF
TGTGCCACCAGTGATTTGAATAGCGGGGGGTTCGGTGAGCAGTTCTTC
>NA|TRBV24-1|TRBJ2-2|NA
CATSDFEGSTGELFF
TGTGCCACCAGTGATTTCGAGGGGAGCACCGGGGAGCTGTTTTTT
>few|TRBV7-8|TRBJ2-7|TRBD1
CASSLILRTGGEQYF
TGTGCCAGCAGCTTAATCCTCCGGACAGGTGGTGAGCAGTACTTC
>few|TRBV9|TRBJ2-1|NA
CASSTRPWNNEQFF
TGTGCCAGCAGCACGCGGCCCTGGAACAATGAGCAGTTCTTC
>few|TRBV11-2|TRBJ2-7|NA
CASSLRAYYEQYF
TGTGCCAGCAGCTTAAGGGCGTACTACGAGCAGTACTTC
>few|TRBV2|TRBJ2-1|TRBD2
CASSAIRGRGGYNEQFF
TGTGCCAGCAGTGCCATCCGGGGGCGGGGGGGCTACAATGAGCAGTTCTTC
>NA|TRBV12-3/TRBV12-4|TRBJ2-1|TRBD2
CASSLRSGRLNEQFF
TGTGCCAGCAGCCTCCGTAGCGGGAGGTTGAATGAGCAGTTCTTC